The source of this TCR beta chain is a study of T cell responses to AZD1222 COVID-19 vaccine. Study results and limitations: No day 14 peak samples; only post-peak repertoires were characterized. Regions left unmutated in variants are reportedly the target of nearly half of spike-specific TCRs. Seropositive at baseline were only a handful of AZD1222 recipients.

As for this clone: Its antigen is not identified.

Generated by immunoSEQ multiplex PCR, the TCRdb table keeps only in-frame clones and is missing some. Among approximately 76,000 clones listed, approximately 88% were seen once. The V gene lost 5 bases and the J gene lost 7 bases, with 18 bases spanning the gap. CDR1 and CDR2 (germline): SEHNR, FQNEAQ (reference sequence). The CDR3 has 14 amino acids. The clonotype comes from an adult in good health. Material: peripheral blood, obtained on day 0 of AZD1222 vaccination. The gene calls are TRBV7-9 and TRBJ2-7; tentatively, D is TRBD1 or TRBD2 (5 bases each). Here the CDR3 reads CASSLGDGSQEQYF. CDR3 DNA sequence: TGTGCCAGCAGCCTTGGGGACGGTTCACAGGAGCAGTACTTC.